Following are 25 T cell receptor beta chains from one sample sequenced in a study of T cell responses to AZD1222 COVID-19 vaccine (dated by TCRdb to the early 2020s). This specimen's time point label, per the study, means: baseline before first vaccination. Preparation of the library involved the immunoSEQ multiplex PCR assay. Not all clones reach the TCRdb copy of this immuneACCESS table, which keeps in-frame sequences only. Checked studies attribute under half of the gap to unresolved V genes and leave the rest unexplained. The sample data list some 54,000 clones, and 89% of these were observed just once. Approximately 2% of the sample comes from the top ten. Specimen: peripheral blood, collected on day 0 of AZD1222 vaccination. These TCRs come from an adult in good health.

The rearrangement uses TRBV5-1 and TRBJ1-2; D is unresolved. The CDR3 has 15 residues. V dropped 0 bases and J dropped 7 bases, with 16 bases sitting between them. The germline V gene encodes CDR1 SGHRS and CDR2 YFSETQ. As DNA, the CDR3 is TGCGCCAGCAGCTTGGACGTCAGCCGCTACGGTGGCTACACCTTC. Protein: CASSLDVSRYGGYTF.

This clone has a handful of counts. The chain couples TRBV14 to TRBJ2-1; possible D gene TRBD1, 5 bases. The length of the CDR3 is 19 residues. Trimming took 1 base from V and 6 from J, leaving 25 bases between them. CDR1 and CDR2 from the germline V gene are SGHDN and FVKESK. CDR3 nucleotide sequence: TGTGCCAGCAGCCAAGCGTTAGGGGCAGGGATACCAAAGCCCAATGAGCAGTTCTTC. This sequence encodes CASSQALGAGIPKPNEQFF.

J is TRBJ2-3 and V is TRBV7-2, with 9 bases lining up with TRBD2. V shed 5 bases, J shed 0 bases, and the junction held 3 bases outside the gene matches. CDR3 length: 15 residues. From germline, CDR1 is SGHTA and CDR2 FQGNSA. The CDR3 DNA follows: TGTGCCAGCAGCGCTAGCGGGATTAGCACAGATACGCAGTATTTT. This sequence encodes CASSASGISTDTQYF.

The chain recombines TRBV28 with TRBJ1-5; TRBD1 matches 10 bases. This CDR3 has 15 residues. The V segment lost 4 bases and the J segment 7 bases; nucleotides outside the gene matches: 7. Germline V gives CDR1 MDHEN, CDR2 SYDVKM. As DNA, the CDR3 is TGTGCCAGCAGTTCGTCCGGGACAGGGGTCCAGCCCCAGCATTTT. This translates into CASSSSGTGVQPQHF.

V usage is TRBV4-1 and J usage is TRBJ2-1; 11 bases are shared with TRBD2. Unmatched junction bases numbered 3, after V lost 0 bases and J lost 5 bases. Germline V gives CDR1 MGHRA, CDR2 YSYEKL. The CDR3 is 16 amino acids. CDR3 in amino acids: CASSQERLAGNNEQFF. The CDR3 nucleotides read TGCGCCAGCAGCCAAGAGCGACTAGCGGGAAACAATGAGCAGTTCTTC.

This chain uses TRBV14 with TRBJ2-1; 9 positions match TRBD1. This CDR3 is 15 amino acids long. The V gene's germline CDR1 is SGHDN and CDR2 FVKESK. Trimming cost V 3 bases and J 9 bases; bases outside gene matches: 9. The CDR3 coding sequence is TGTGCCAGCAGCCACTGGACAGGGGCAAACGGTGAGCAGTTCTTC. This codes for CASSHWTGANGEQFF.

This chain connects TRBV7-9 to TRBJ1-1; weak D call: TRBD1 (6 bases). Germline CDR1 reads SEHNR; CDR2 reads FQNEAQ (reference sequence). V lost 0 bases, J lost 6 bases, and 11 bases lay in between. This CDR3 has 14 residues. CDR3 in amino acids: CASSLAHGTPEAFF. CDR3 coding DNA: TGTGCCAGCAGCTTAGCGCACGGGACACCTGAAGCTTTCTTT. The full variable domain, its missing parts supplied by reference TRBV7-9 and TRBJ1-1, is DTGVSQNPRHKITKRGQNVTFRCDPISEHNRLYWYRQTLGQGPEFLTYFQNEAQLEKSRLLSDRFSAERPKGSFSTLEIQRTEQGDSAMYLCASSLAHGTPEAFFGQGTRLTVV.

This clone was observed a handful of times. The V gene is TRBV29-1, the J gene TRBJ2-1; 11 bases are a match to TRBD2. Germline V gives CDR1 SQVTM, CDR2 ANQGSEA. The trim removed 5 bases at V and 4 bases at J, leaving 16 bases unmatched. CDR3 length equals 18 residues. Here the CDR3 DNA reads TGCAGCGTTCAGGGTTCCCCTTTAGCGGGAGGGCAGTACAATGAGCAGTTCTTC. Translation gives CSVQGSPLAGGQYNEQFF.

V and J are TRBV5-5 and TRBJ2-1, with 9 bases fitting TRBD1. V was clipped by 4 bases and J by 0 bases; unmatched bases: 2. This CDR3 spans 15 amino acids. The germline CDR1 and CDR2 sequences are SGHKS and YYEKEE (reference sequence). This chain's CDR3 is CASSGGQGSYNEQFF. The CDR3 coding sequence is TGTGCCAGCAGCGGGGGACAGGGCTCCTACAATGAGCAGTTCTTC.

The rearrangement joins TRBV19 to TRBJ2-3, with 10 bases that match TRBD2. This CDR3 has 15 residues. Per the germline V gene, CDR1 is LNHDA and CDR2 is SQIVND (reference sequence). J lost 4 bases, V lost 4 bases, and 5 bases had no gene match. This chain's CDR3 is CASSSQGLASDTQYF. CDR3 sequence (DNA): TGTGCCAGTAGTAGCCAGGGACTAGCGTCAGATACGCAGTATTTT.

The chain combines TRBV28 with TRBJ1-5; possibly TRBD1 for D (6 bases). Trimming removed 3 bases from V and 7 bases from J, with 19 bases in between. The CDR3 covers 16 residues. The germline CDR1 and CDR2 sequences are MDHEN and SYDVKM. This CDR3 reads CASSFPAGDLTQPQHF. Here the CDR3 DNA reads TGTGCCAGCAGTTTCCCCGCAGGGGATCTCACCCAGCCCCAGCATTTT.

The table lists this clone with a few counts. The chain has TRBV6-5 and TRBJ1-2, with D perhaps matching TRBD1 (5 bases). This CDR3 spans 13 amino acids. Trimming shortened V by 6 bases and J by 0 bases, and 8 bases separated the two germline ends. In germline, CDR1 is MNHEY, CDR2 SVGAGI. CDR3 nucleotide sequence: TGTGCCAGCAGCCGGGACGCTAACTATGGCTACACCTTC. Amino acid sequence: CASSRDANYGYTF.

The J gene is TRBJ2-1, the V gene TRBV6-2 or TRBV6-3; 8 positions agree with TRBD2. The length of the CDR3 is 16 residues. V dropped 5 bases and J dropped 0; count of bases not matched to a gene: 6. The V gene's germline CDR1 is MNHEY and CDR2 SVGEGT. The DNA of the CDR3 is TGTGCCAGCAGTATTAGCGGGACGAGCTCCTACAATGAGCAGTTCTTC. This encodes CASSISGTSSYNEQFF.

V is TRBV30 and J is TRBJ1-1, with D maybe TRBD1 (5 bases). CDR3 length: 13 amino acids. V was pared by 3 bases and J by 7 bases, with 15 bases between. Germline loops: CDR1 GTSNPN, CDR2 SVGIG (reference sequence). CDR3 amino acids: CAWSLGGYGEAFF. DNA of the CDR3: TGTGCCTGGAGCTTGGGGGGGTATGGTGAAGCTTTCTTT.

The chain couples TRBV14 to TRBJ1-2, with D possibly matching TRBD1 (5 bases). CDR1 is SGHDN and CDR2 is FVKESK in the germline V gene. This CDR3 comprises 13 residues. V was shortened by 6 bases and J by 0 bases, with 8 bases between the two germline ends. The CDR3 DNA sequence: TGTGCCAGCAGTCCGGGGGCTAACTATGGCTACACCTTC. Its protein is CASSPGANYGYTF.

The chain's CDR3 is CASSLDGNGNKLFF. The CDR3 nucleotides read TGTGCCAGCAGTTTAGACGGGAACGGGAACAAACTGTTTTTT. This chain links TRBV5-4 with TRBJ1-4; D uncertain. The CDR3 has 14 residues. With 5 bases removed from V and 11 bases from J, the gap between germline ends came to 19 bases. Germline V CDR1 and CDR2: SGHNT, YYREEE (reference sequence).

This sequence joins TRBV27 and TRBJ2-1, with 12 bases that match TRBD2. Per the germline V gene, CDR1 is MNHEY and CDR2 is SMNVEV (reference sequence). The CDR3 loop spans 15 amino acids. The trim removed 3 bases at V and 9 bases at J, leaving 6 bases unmatched. The chain's CDR3 is CASSLTSGSPLEQFF. The CDR3 DNA follows: TGTGCCAGCAGTTTGACTAGCGGGAGTCCTCTTGAGCAGTTCTTC.

The chain recombines TRBV10-3 with TRBJ2-7; D may be TRBD2 (6 bases). Trimming removed 6 bases at V and 0 bases at J, with 9 bases between. The CDR3 contains 13 residues. Germline V gene lookup returns CDR1 ENHRY and CDR2 SYGVKD. The CDR3 DNA reads TGTGCCATCAGAGCGGGCGACTCCTACGAGCAGTACTTC. Protein: CAIRAGDSYEQYF.

The chain links TRBV5-4 to TRBJ2-5; 8 bases align to TRBD1. Germline V gene sequence: CDR1 SGHNT, CDR2 YYREEE (reference sequence). V trimming: 0 bases; J trimming: 5 bases; junction bases outside the gene matches: 6. The CDR3 covers 15 residues. The CDR3 loop reads CASSLDQGAGETQYF. The CDR3 DNA reads TGTGCCAGCAGCTTGGATCAGGGGGCCGGGGAGACCCAGTACTTC. The full variable domain, in which reference TRBV5-4 and TRBJ2-5 provide the parts outside the CDR3, is ETGVTQSPTHLIKTRGQQVTLRCSSQSGHNTVSWYQQALGQGPQFIFQYYREEENGRGNFPPRFSGLQFPNYSSELNVNALELDDSALYLCASSLDQGAGETQYFGPGTRLLVL.

The rearrangement joins TRBV5-1 to TRBJ2-7; 7 bases align to TRBD1. CDR1 SGHRS and CDR2 YFSETQ come from the germline V gene. The CDR3 consists of 15 residues. Trimming cost V 2 bases and J 0 bases; bases outside gene matches: 5. The CDR3 nucleotides read TGCGCCAGCAGCTTAACAGGGGATTACTCCTACGAGCAGTACTTC. It translates to CASSLTGDYSYEQYF.

This rearrangement joins TRBV7-9 to TRBJ1-2, with TRBD1 matching over 8 bases. V shed 2 bases and J 4 bases; nucleotides not matched to a gene: 3. The CDR3 loop spans 14 amino acids. Germline CDR1 is SEHNR and CDR2 is FQNEAQ (reference sequence). CDR3 in amino acids: CASSLSGTGYGYTF. The CDR3 nucleotides read TGTGCCAGCAGCTTATCCGGGACAGGCTATGGCTACACCTTC. Supplemented by reference TRBV7-9 and TRBJ1-2, the full variable domain reads DTGVSQNPRHKITKRGQNVTFRCDPISEHNRLYWYRQTLGQGPEFLTYFQNEAQLEKSRLLSDRFSAERPKGSFSTLEIQRTEQGDSAMYLCASSLSGTGYGYTFGSGTRLTVV.

Only a few counts were recorded for this clone. The chain's CDR3 is CASSEGVGSYEQYF. CDR3 in DNA: TGTGCCAGCAGTGAAGGGGTAGGCTCCTACGAGCAGTACTTC. The V gene is TRBV6-1, the J gene TRBJ2-7; D ambiguous. The germline V and J ends were trimmed by 1 base and 0 bases, with 7 bases remaining between them. Looked up from germline, CDR1 is MNHNS and CDR2 is SASEGT. CDR3 length: 14 amino acids.

This rearrangement joins TRBV30 to TRBJ2-7; tentatively, D is TRBD2 (5 bases). The germline gives CDR1 GTSNPN, CDR2 SVGIG (reference sequence). The CDR3 contains 13 residues. Trimming removed 0 bases from V and 4 bases from J, with 10 bases in between. This chain's CDR3 is CAWSVRGSYEQYF. DNA for the CDR3: TGTGCCTGGAGTGTACGTGGGAGTTACGAGCAGTACTTC.

This clone occurred once. Distinct nucleotide sequences in the sample also encode this CDR3. The rearrangement links TRBV6-5 to TRBJ1-2, with 7 positions matching TRBD1. J was trimmed by 5 bases and V by 6 bases; bases with no gene match: 3. The germline gives CDR1 MNHEY, CDR2 SVGAGI. The CDR3 sequence is 12 residues long. The CDR3 DNA reads TGTGCCAGCAGCCCAGGGGGTTATGGCTACACCTTC. This translates into CASSPGGYGYTF.

This rearrangement joins TRBV19 to TRBJ2-2; D unclear. V lost 3 bases to trimming and J lost 1 base, with 9 bases between them. The V gene's germline CDR1 is LNHDA and CDR2 SQIVND (reference sequence). CDR3 length: 15 residues. The CDR3 is CASSMYSGNTGELFF. CDR3 in DNA: TGTGCCAGTAGTATGTACTCGGGGAACACCGGGGAGCTGTTTTTT.